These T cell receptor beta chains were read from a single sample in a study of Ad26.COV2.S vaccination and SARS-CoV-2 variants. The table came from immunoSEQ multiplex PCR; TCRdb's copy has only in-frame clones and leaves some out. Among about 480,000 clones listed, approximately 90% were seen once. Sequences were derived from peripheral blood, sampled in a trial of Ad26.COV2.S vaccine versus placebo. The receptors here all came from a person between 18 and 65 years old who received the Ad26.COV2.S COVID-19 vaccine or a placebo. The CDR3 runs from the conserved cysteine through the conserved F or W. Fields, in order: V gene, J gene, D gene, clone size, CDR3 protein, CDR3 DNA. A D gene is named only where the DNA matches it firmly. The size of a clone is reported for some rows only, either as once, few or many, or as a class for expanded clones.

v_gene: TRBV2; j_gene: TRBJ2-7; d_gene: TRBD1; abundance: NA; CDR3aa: CASGRQGPSYEQYF; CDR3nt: TGTGCCAGCGGGAGACAGGGCCCCTCCTACGAGCAGTACTTC
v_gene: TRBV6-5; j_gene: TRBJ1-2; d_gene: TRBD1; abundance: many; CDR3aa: CASRYRGLGLYGYTF; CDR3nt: TGTGCCAGCCGATACAGGGGTCTTGGTCTATATGGCTACACCTTC
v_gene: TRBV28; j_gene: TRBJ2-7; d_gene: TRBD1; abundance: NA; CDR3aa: CASSAGTVLYEQYF; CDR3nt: TGTGCCAGCAGTGCTGGGACAGTTCTCTACGAGCAGTACTTC
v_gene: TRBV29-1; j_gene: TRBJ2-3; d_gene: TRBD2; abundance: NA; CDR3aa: CSVDGLAGDTQYF; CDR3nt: TGCAGCGTGGACGGACTAGCAGGAGATACGCAGTATTTT
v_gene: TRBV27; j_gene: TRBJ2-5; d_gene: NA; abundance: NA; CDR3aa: CASSFSSGETQYF; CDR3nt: TGTGCCAGCAGTTTCTCCAGCGGGGAGACCCAGTACTTC
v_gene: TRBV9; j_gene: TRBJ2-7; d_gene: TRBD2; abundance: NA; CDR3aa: CASSAGLAETYEQYF; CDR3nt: TGTGCCAGCAGCGCTGGACTAGCGGAGACCTACGAGCAGTACTTC
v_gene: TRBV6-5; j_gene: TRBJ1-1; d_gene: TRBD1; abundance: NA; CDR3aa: CASHTLTGYTEAFF; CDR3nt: TGTGCCAGCCACACATTGACAGGGTACACTGAAGCTTTCTTT
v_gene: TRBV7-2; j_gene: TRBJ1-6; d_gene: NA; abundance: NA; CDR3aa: CASSVGTVVSPLHF; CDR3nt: TGTGCCAGCAGCGTGGGGACTGTTGTTTCACCCCTCCACTTT
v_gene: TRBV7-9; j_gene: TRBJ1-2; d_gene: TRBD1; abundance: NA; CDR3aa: CASSPTDRNYGYTF; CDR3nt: TGTGCCAGCAGCCCGACGGACAGGAACTATGGCTACACCTTC
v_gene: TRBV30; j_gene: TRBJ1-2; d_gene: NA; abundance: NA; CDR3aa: CAWTEFNYGYTF; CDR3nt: TGTGCCTGGACGGAGTTTAACTATGGCTACACCTTC
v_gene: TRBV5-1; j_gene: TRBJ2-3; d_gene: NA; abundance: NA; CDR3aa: CASSLGRSLRNTQYF; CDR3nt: TGCGCCAGCAGCCTGGGTAGGTCTCTCCGGAATACGCAGTATTTT
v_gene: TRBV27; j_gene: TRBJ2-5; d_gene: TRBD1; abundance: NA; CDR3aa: CASSVTGTGFETQYF; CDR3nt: TGTGCCAGCAGTGTAACCGGGACAGGCTTCGAGACCCAGTACTTC
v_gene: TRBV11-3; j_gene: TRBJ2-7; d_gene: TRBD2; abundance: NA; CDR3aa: CASSSDAGTRKRRGYEQYF; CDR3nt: TGTGCCAGCAGCTCCGATGCCGGGACTAGGAAACGAAGGGGCTACGAGCAGTACTTC
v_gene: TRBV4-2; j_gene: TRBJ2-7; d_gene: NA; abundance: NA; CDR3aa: CASSQIAETDYEQYF; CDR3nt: TGTGCCAGCAGCCAAATAGCGGAGACCGACTACGAGCAGTACTTC
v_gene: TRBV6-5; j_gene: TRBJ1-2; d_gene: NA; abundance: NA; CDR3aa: CASRQGGSGYTF; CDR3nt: TGTGCCAGCAGACAGGGTGGGAGTGGCTACACCTTC
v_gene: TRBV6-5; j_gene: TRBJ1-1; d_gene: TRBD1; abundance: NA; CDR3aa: CASSFPGGTEAFF; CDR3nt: TGTGCCAGCAGTTTCCCAGGGGGAACTGAAGCTTTCTTT
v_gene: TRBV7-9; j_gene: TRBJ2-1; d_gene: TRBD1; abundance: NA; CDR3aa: CASSLDGTGGNEQFF; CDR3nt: TGTGCCAGCAGCTTAGACGGGACAGGGGGCAATGAGCAGTTCTTC
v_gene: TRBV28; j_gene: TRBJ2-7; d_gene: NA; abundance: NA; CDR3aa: CASPPSQGHPGGEQYF; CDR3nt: TGTGCCAGCCCCCCGAGTCAGGGCCACCCGGGTGGCGAGCAGTACTTC
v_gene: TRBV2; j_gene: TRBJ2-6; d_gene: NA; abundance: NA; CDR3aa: CASSEAPGANVLTF; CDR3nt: TGTGCCAGCAGTGAAGCGCCAGGGGCCAACGTCCTGACTTTC
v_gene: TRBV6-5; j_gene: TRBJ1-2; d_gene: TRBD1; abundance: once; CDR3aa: CASNPDRGGDGYTF; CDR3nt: TGTGCCAGCAACCCGGACAGGGGCGGTGATGGCTACACCTTC
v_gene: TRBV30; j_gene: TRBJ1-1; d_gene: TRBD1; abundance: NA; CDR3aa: CAWSSLGDRGTEAFF; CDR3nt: TGTGCCTGGAGTAGCCTCGGGGACAGGGGAACTGAAGCTTTCTTT
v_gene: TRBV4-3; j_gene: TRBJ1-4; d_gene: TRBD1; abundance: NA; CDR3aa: CASSQYLTGIRANEKLFF; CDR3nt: TGCGCCAGCAGCCAATACTTGACAGGGATTCGCGCTAATGAAAAACTGTTTTTT
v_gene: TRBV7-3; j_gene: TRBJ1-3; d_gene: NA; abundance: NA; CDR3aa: CASSTGSGNTIYF; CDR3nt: TGTGCCAGCAGCACAGGATCTGGAAACACCATATATTTT
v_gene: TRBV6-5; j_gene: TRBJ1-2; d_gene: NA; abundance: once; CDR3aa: CATRARDYGYTF; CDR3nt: TGTGCCACCAGGGCCCGGGACTATGGCTACACCTTC
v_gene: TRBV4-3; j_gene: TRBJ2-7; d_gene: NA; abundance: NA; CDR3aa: CASSQGRDTLYEQYF; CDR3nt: TGCGCCAGCAGCCAAGGCCGGGACACCTTATACGAGCAGTACTTC
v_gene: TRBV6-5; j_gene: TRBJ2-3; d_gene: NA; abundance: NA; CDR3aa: CASRLAWGTDTQYF; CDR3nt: TGTGCCAGCAGACTCGCCTGGGGCACAGATACGCAGTATTTT
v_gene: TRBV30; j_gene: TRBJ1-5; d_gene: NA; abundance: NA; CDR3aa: CAWSAAVSNQPQHF; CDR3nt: TGTGCCTGGAGTGCGGCAGTTAGCAATCAGCCCCAGCATTTT
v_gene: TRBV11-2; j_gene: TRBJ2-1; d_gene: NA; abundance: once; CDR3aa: CASSLDLVSYNEQFF; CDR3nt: TGTGCCAGCAGCTTAGATCTGGTCTCCTACAATGAGCAGTTCTTC